The T cell receptor (beta chain) under discussion was sequenced for a study of cytomegalovirus exposure and HLA in healthy donors. Study results and limitations: Analysis was carried out at a later point, and it linked a missense DCLRE1C variant to TCR beta V- and J-gene trimming. The analysis excluded some indistinguishable V segments, including TRBV6-2 and TRBV6-3.

Concerning this clone: Its antigen remains unidentified.

Trimming removed 2 bases from V and 7 bases from J; junction bases left unmatched: 5. The CDR3 runs 15 residues. Per the germline V gene, CDR1 is LGHNA and CDR2 is YSLEER. The PCR used 60 Vbeta and 13 Jbeta primers. Here immunoSEQ multiplex PCR was the method, and the copy in TCRdb shows in-frame clones only, minus some. The data contain roughly 120,000 clones, approximately 71% of them singletons. This chain uses TRBV4-3 with TRBJ2-7; the match to TRBD2 covers 13 bases. Sequenced input: PBMCs. The source is a man in his forties in good health and CMV-seronegative. CDR3 in DNA: TGCGCCAGCAGCCAACGTACTAGCGGGGGGGGAGAGCAGTACTTC. Protein product: CASSQRTSGGGEQYF.